The clone carrying this T cell receptor (beta chain) was counted only a few times. V was pared by 7 bases and J by 4 bases, with 10 bases between. This CDR3 comprises 11 residues. Germline V gene lookup returns CDR1 SQVTM and CDR2 ANQGSEA. The data were taken from a study of blood T cells in healthy people across ages. Study-wide context: Template switching captured about one barcoded beta molecule per two T cells.

PCR was performed a second time for about 7 to 11 cycles using a sample-barcoded 5' primer and a J-beta primer mix. TCRdb re-called the 5' RACE reads through MiXCR, storing one row per CDR3 protein. The table records hundreds of thousands of distinct CDR3 sequences, roughly 64% of them present only once. Each donor gave approximately 9.1 milliliters of peripheral blood. The sample was blood. The chain links TRBV29-1 to TRBJ1-1; no clear D. The clonotype comes from a man aged 25-45 years in good health. CDR3 region: CSGGIVTEAFF. In DNA form, the CDR3 reads TGCAGCGGGGGAATCGTCACTGAAGCTTTCTTT. The variable domain in full, completed from reference TRBV29-1 and TRBJ1-1, reads SAVISQKPSRDICQRGTSLTIQCQVDSQVTMMFWYRQQPGQSLTLIATANQGSEATYESGFVIDKFPISRPNLTFSTLTVSNMSPEDSSIYLCSGGIVTEAFFGQGTRLTVV.